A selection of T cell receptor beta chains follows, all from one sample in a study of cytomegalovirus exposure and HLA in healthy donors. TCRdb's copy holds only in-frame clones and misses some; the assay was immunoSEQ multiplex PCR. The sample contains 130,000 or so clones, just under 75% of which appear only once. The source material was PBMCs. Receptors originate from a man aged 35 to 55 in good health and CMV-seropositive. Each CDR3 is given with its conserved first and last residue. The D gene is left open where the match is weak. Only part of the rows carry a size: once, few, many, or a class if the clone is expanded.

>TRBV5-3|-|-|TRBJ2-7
CAREELHLIYEQYF
TGTGCCAGAGAAGAACTACACCTTATCTACGAGCAGTACTTC
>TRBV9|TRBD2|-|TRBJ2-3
CASSPIAGGYTDTQYF
TGTGCCAGCAGCCCTATAGCGGGAGGGTACACAGATACGCAGTATTTT
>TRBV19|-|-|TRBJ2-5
CASSIGRQYQETQYF
TGTGCCAGTAGTATAGGTCGACAGTACCAAGAGACCCAGTACTTC
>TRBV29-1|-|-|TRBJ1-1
CSVGYSLNTEAFF
TGCAGCGTTGGCTACAGCTTGAACACTGAAGCTTTCTTT
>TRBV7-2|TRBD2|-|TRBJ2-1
CASSWGGGEQFF
TGTGCCAGCAGCTGGGGGGGTGGAGAGCAGTTCTTC
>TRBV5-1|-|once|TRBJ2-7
CASSTSAPYEQYF
TGCGCCAGCAGCACAAGCGCCCCCTACGAGCAGTACTTC
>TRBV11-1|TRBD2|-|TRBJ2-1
CASSLRLARNEQFF
TGTGCCAGCAGCTTACGACTAGCGCGGAATGAGCAGTTCTTC
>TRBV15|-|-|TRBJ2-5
CATSREPGEETQYF
TGTGCCACCAGCAGAGAACCAGGGGAAGAGACCCAGTACTTC
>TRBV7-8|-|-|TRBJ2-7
CASSLSTGPYEQYF
TGTGCCAGCAGCCTATCGACAGGTCCCTACGAGCAGTACTTC
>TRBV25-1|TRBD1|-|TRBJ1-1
CASSEQGAEAFF
TGTGCCAGCAGTGAACAGGGGGCTGAAGCTTTCTTT
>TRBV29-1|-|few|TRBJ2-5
CSVRVYQETQYF
TGCAGCGTTCGGGTGTACCAAGAGACCCAGTACTTC
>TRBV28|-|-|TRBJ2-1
CASSLPYEQFF
TGTGCCAGCAGTTTACCGTATGAGCAGTTCTTC
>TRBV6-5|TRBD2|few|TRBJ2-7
CASSPTSVSYEQYF
TGTGCCAGCAGTCCCACTAGCGTTTCCTACGAGCAGTACTTC
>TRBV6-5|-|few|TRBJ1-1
CASSFMDWGGGEAFF
TGTGCCAGCAGTTTCATGGACTGGGGGGGAGGTGAAGCTTTCTTT
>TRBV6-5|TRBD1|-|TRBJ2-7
CATLGTAPHEQYF
TGTGCCACCCTAGGGACAGCCCCCCACGAGCAGTACTTC
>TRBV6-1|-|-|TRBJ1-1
CASRYLTGGEAFF
TGTGCCAGCAGGTACTTGACAGGTGGTGAAGCTTTCTTT
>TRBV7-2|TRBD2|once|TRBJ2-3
CASSLGLAGSSTDTQYF
TGTGCCAGCAGCTTAGGTCTAGCGGGGTCTAGCACAGATACGCAGTATTTT
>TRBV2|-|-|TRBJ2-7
CASSGLQGTYEQYF
TGTGCCAGCAGTGGATTACAGGGAACCTACGAGCAGTACTTC
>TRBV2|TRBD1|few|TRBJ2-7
CASTGDRGYEQYF
TGTGCCAGCACCGGGGACAGGGGCTACGAGCAGTACTTC
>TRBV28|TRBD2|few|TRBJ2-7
CASSLWGGPKDEQYF
TGTGCCAGCAGTTTGTGGGGGGGACCCAAGGACGAGCAGTACTTC
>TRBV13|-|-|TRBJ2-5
CASSLLGETQYF
TGTGCCAGCAGCCTCCTAGGAGAGACCCAGTACTTC
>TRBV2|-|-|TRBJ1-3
CASKQVSSGNTIYF
TGTGCCAGCAAGCAGGTTAGCTCTGGAAACACCATATATTTT
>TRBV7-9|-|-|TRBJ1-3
CASSSPGNRAANTIYF
TGTGCCAGCAGCTCACCCGGGAACAGGGCGGCAAACACCATATATTTT
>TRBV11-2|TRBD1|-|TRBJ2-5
CASSTPGQGRETQYF
TGTGCCAGCAGCACTCCGGGACAGGGGCGAGAGACCCAGTACTTC
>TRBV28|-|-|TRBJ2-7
CASGTGSYEQYF
TGTGCCAGCGGAACGGGTTCCTACGAGCAGTACTTC
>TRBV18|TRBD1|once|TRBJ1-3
CASSPSTGVYSGNTIYF
TGTGCCAGCTCACCCTCGACAGGGGTTTACTCTGGAAACACCATATATTTT
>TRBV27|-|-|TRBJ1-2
CASSHEGGANYGYTF
TGTGCCAGCAGTCACGAAGGGGGAGCTAACTATGGCTACACCTTC
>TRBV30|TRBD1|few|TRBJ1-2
CAWTTGGNYGYTF
TGTGCCTGGACAACAGGGGGCAACTATGGCTACACCTTC
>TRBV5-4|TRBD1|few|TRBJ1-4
CASSLGQGAGEKLFF
TGTGCCAGCAGCTTGGGACAGGGGGCGGGTGAAAAACTGTTTTTT
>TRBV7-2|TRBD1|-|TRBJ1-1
CASSLDRASEAFF
TGTGCCAGCAGCCTAGACAGGGCGTCTGAAGCTTTCTTT
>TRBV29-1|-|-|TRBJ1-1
CSVRGTTVPEAFF
TGCAGCGTCCGCGGGACTACCGTTCCTGAAGCTTTCTTT
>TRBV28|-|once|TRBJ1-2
CASSPPGVSNYGYTF
TGTGCCAGCAGTCCCCCGGGGGTCTCTAACTATGGCTACACCTTC
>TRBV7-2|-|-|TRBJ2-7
CASSSGGPYEQYF
TGTGCCAGCAGCTCCGGAGGGCCTTACGAGCAGTACTTC
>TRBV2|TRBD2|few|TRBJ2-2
CASRRTSTGELFF
TGTGCCAGCAGGAGGACTAGCACCGGGGAGCTGTTTTTT
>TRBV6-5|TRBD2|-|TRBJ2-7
CASSYRGGRQEQYF
TGTGCCAGCAGTTATCGGGGGGGCCGTCAAGAGCAGTACTTC
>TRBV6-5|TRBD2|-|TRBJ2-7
CASSRGGWGAYEQYF
TGTGCCAGCAGTCGGGGGGGGTGGGGGGCGTACGAGCAGTACTTC
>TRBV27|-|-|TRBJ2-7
CASSFHRQGLASEQYF
TGTGCCAGCAGTTTTCATCGGCAGGGGCTGGCTAGCGAGCAGTACTTC
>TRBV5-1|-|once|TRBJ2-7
CASSPAGGYEQYF
TGCGCCAGCAGCCCCGCCGGGGGTTACGAGCAGTACTTC
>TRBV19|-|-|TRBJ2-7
CASSPRAVNYEQYF
TGTGCCAGTAGCCCCCGAGCGGTCAACTACGAGCAGTACTTC
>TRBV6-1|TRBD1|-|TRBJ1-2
CASSKDRGEKQDTF
TGTGCCAGCAGTAAGGACAGGGGGGAAAAACAAGACACCTTC
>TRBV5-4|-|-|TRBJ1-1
CASSLSGVTEAFF
TGTGCCAGCAGCTTGTCAGGGGTCACTGAAGCTTTCTTT
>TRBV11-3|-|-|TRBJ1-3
CASSLVATGPGNTIYF
TGTGCCAGCAGCTTAGTTGCGACAGGCCCCGGAAACACCATATATTTT
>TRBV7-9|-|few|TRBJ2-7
CTSSLEGRSYEQYF
TGTACCAGCAGCTTAGAGGGGCGGTCCTACGAGCAGTACTTC
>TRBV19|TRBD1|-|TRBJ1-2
CASSTLQGSRSGYTF
TGTGCCAGTAGCACTCTACAGGGGTCGAGATCGGGCTACACCTTC
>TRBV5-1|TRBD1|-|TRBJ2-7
CASSPLQGQVYEQYF
TGCGCCAGCAGCCCCCTACAGGGGCAGGTGTACGAGCAGTACTTC
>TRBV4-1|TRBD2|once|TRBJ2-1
CASSLWGGGAGNEQFF
TGCGCCAGCAGCCTGTGGGGCGGGGGGGCGGGCAATGAGCAGTTCTTC
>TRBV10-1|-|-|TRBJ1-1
CASSESSSNTEAFF
TGCGCCAGCAGTGAGTCCTCTTCTAACACTGAAGCTTTCTTT
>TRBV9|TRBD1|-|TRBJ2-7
CASSPRQGADEQYF
TGTGCCAGCAGCCCCAGACAGGGTGCGGACGAGCAGTACTTC
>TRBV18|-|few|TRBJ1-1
CASSPMTANTEAFF
TGTGCCAGCTCACCAATGACAGCGAACACTGAAGCTTTCTTT
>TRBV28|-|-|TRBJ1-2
CASSPLFDGYTF
TGTGCCAGCAGCCCCCTGTTCGATGGCTACACCTTC
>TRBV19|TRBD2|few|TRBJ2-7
CASSMGRLAGVYEQYF
TGTGCCAGTAGTATGGGGAGACTAGCGGGAGTTTACGAGCAGTACTTC
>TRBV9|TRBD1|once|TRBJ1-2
CASSPDRGYGYTF
TGTGCCAGCAGCCCTGACAGGGGCTATGGCTACACCTTC
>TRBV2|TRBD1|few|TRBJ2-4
CASILDRGKNIQYF
TGTGCCAGCATTCTGGACAGGGGAAAAAACATTCAGTACTTC
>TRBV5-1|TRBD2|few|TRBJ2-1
CASSPEYGLAGGNEQFF
TGCGCCAGCAGCCCGGAATACGGACTAGCGGGAGGGAATGAGCAGTTCTTC
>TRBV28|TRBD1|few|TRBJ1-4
CATGQGAPNEKLFF
TGTGCCACCGGACAGGGGGCACCTAATGAAAAACTGTTTTTT
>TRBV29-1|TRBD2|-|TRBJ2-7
CSVDDGGAHEQYF
TGCAGCGTTGACGACGGGGGGGCCCACGAGCAGTACTTC
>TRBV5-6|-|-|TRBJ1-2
CASSRDKGYTF
TGTGCCAGCAGCCGCGACAAGGGCTACACCTTC
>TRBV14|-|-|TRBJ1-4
CASSPRPTATNEKLFF
TGTGCCAGCAGCCCCCGACCCACAGCAACTAATGAAAAACTGTTTTTT